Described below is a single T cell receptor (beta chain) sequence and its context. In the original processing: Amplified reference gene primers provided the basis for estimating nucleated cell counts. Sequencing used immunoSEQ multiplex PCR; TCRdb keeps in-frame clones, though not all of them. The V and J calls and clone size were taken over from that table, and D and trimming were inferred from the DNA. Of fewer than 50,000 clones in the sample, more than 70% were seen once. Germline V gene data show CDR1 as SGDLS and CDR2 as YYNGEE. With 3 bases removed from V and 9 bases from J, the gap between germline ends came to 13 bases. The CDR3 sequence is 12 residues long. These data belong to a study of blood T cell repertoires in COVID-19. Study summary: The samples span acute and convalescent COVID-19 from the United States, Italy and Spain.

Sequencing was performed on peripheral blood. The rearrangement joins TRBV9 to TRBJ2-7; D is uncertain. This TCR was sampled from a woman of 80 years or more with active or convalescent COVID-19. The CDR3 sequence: CASSGVGSGQYF. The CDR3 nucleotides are TGTGCCAGCAGCGGGGTCGGGTCGGGGCAGTACTTC.